This TCR beta chain was sequenced for a study of T cell responses to AZD1222 COVID-19 vaccine (dated by TCRdb to the early 2020s). For the wider study: AZD1222 recipients given second doses at about 4 weeks or at about 12 weeks were pooled, since spike-specific TCR depth and breadth were not found to differ between the two schedules. A total of 230 to 250 trial participants underwent TCR sequencing, of whom 207 received two doses of AZD1222 and about 26 received two doses of the MenACWY control vaccine. Trial participants were enrolled by age into 18-55, 56-69 and 70-plus year subgroups, with roughly 160, 29 and 62 TCR-sequenced participants respectively.

The CDR3 regions of human TCRbeta chains were analyzed by immunosequencing. As for the original processing: TCRs in the repertoires were matched against a reference library of SARS-CoV-2-specific TCRs that had been generated with the MIRA antigen-specificity platform. Breadth meant the fraction of unique TCRs that were SARS-CoV-2-associated, whereas depth meant the fraction of total T cells that were SARS-CoV-2-associated. Using the MIRA data, each spike-specific TCR was assigned both to the spike region to which the TCR was reactive and to a CD4 or CD8 class. Log10-transformed breadth and depth values were compared by one-way ANOVA with Sidak's multiple comparisons tests. TCRdb stores this immuneACCESS table with in-frame sequences only. Part of the clones is absent; in the studies checked, under half of the shortfall reflects unresolved V genes, and no reason is known for the rest. The D gene and trimming were derived from the DNA, and the V and J assignments and clone size from that table. The sample table holds 140,000 to 150,000 clones, of which around 93% were seen once. Roughly 2% of the sample is held by the ten biggest clonotypes.

The time point tag for this specimen amounts to: baseline before first vaccination. Vaccinee samples were obtained from the UK trials COV001 and COV002, which included a single-blind randomized controlled phase 2/3 trial of AZD1222 (ChAdOx1 nCoV-19) in healthy adults. Trial participant PBMC samples were collected at day 0 and day 28 after the second dose for TCRbeta chain sequencing. Broader findings and caveats from the paper: Vaccine-associated CD4 TCRs spanned the whole spike protein, with dominant responses in regions 160-218 and 743-854. Only a handful of AZD1222 recipients were SARS-CoV-2 seropositive at baseline, limiting conclusions about previously exposed vaccinees. In the small 56-69-year group, the increase in depth fell short of significance, most likely because of low power. After two AZD1222 doses, spike-specific TCR breadth and depth were significantly higher than at day 0 and than in MenACWY recipients. Because no day 14 peak-response samples were available, the repertoires could be characterized only after the peak T cell response. Participants were mostly white British and included more females than males, and it was suggested by the authors that clonal diversity may have been underestimated. Reportedly, close to half of the unique spike-specific TCRs recognized epitopes lying outside the regions that are mutated in the B.1.351 and B.1.1.7 variants.

A remark on this clone: Its cognate antigen has yet to be identified. The record has no base qualities; no much larger clone is one base away.

V loses 4 bases of germline sequence and J loses 0 bases, and the interval between the two ends is 7 bases. Reading from cysteine to phenylalanine, the CDR3 counts 14 amino acids. The entry retains the CDR3 DNA only, 42 bases that are in frame from base 1. Looking up the germline V gene (reference sequence) yields CDR1 LNHDA and CDR2 SQIVND. The rearranged chain carries TRBV19 and TRBJ1-3; the D gene remains uncertain. The sample in question was peripheral blood, obtained on day 0 of AZD1222 vaccination. This sequence was found in an adult in good health. The DNA reads TGTGCCAGTAGTAGGACCCGCTCTGGAAACACCATATATTTT. Its protein is CASSRTRSGNTIYF.